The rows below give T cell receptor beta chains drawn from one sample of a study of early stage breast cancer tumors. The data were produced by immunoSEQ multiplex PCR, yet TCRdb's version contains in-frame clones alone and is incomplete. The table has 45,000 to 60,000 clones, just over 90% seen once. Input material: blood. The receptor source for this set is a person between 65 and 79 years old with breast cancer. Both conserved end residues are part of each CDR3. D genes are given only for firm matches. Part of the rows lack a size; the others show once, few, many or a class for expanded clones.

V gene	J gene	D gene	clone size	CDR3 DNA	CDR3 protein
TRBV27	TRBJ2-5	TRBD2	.	TGTGCCAGCCCCGGGCGGACTAGCGGGACGGAGACCCAGTACTTC	CASPGRTSGTETQYF
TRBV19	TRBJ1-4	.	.	TGTGCCAGTAATAGACTCGCCTTGTCTAATGAAAAACTGTTTTTT	CASNRLALSNEKLFF
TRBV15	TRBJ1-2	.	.	TGTGCCACCAGCTCAAGGCAGGGGCCCCACTATGGCTACACCTTC	CATSSRQGPHYGYTF
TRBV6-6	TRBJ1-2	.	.	TGTGCCAGCAGTTACAGGGAGCCTGTTTATGGCTACACCTTC	CASSYREPVYGYTF
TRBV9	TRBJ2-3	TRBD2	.	TGTGCCAGCAGCGACCTTAGCGGGGGGGCCGCAGATACGCAGTATTTT	CASSDLSGGAADTQYF
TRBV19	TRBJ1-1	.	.	TGTGCCAGTACCCTTTCTGGGGGAGGCACTGAAGCTTTCTTT	CASTLSGGGTEAFF
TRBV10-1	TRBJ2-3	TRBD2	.	TGCGCCAGCAGTGAGGGACTAGCCGGCGCAGATACGCAGTATTTT	CASSEGLAGADTQYF
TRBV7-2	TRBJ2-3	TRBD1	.	TGTGCCAGCAGCTCCGACAGGGCGGCATCGCAGTATTTT	CASSSDRAASQYF
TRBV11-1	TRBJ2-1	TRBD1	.	TGTGCCAGCAGCCGGGGACAGGGTAACTACAATGAGCAGTTCTTC	CASSRGQGNYNEQFF
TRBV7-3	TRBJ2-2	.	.	TGTGCCAGCAGCTTCACCCGCGACGGGGAGCTGTTTTTT	CASSFTRDGELFF
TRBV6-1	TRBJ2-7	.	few	TGTGCCAGCAGTGTTGACGGACTCTACGAGCAGTACTTC	CASSVDGLYEQYF
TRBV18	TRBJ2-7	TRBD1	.	TGTGCCAGCTCAGGACAGGGGAGCGAGCAGTACTTC	CASSGQGSEQYF
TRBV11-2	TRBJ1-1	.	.	TGTGCCAGCAGCCTCTCAGGGTCTCAAGCTTTCTTT	CASSLSGSQAFF